This is a list of T cell receptor beta chains from one sample in a study of lymphopenia after photon versus proton radiotherapy. Data came from immunoSEQ multiplex PCR; TCRdb stores just in-frame clones and leaves some out. The sample includes 70,000 to 95,000 clones, 65% to 85% seen only once; the top ten take approximately 1.4%. The sample consisted of peripheral blood, taken from a patient treated with proton-based radiotherapy. The receptors shown here come from a man aged 55 to 70 with pancreatic cancer. CDR3s include the opening cysteine and the closing phenylalanine or tryptophan. Each record gives: V gene, clone size, J gene, D gene, CDR3 DNA, CDR3 protein. A D gene is named only where the DNA matches it firmly. Clone size is given for some rows only: seen once, a few or many times, or a class if the clone is expanded.

v_call: TRBV20-1
clone_size: .
j_call: TRBJ2-4
d_call: .
cdr3_nt: TGCAGTGGGGCAGACAAAAACATTCAGTACTTC
cdr3_aa: CSGADKNIQYF

v_call: TRBV6-5
clone_size: .
j_call: TRBJ1-2
d_call: .
cdr3_nt: TGTGCCAGCAGTTACTCGGCGACCCCAAACTATGGCTACACCTTC
cdr3_aa: CASSYSATPNYGYTF

v_call: TRBV13
clone_size: .
j_call: TRBJ2-1
d_call: TRBD2
cdr3_nt: TGTGCCAGCAGCTCACAGGGAGGGCCTAGCGGGAGGTATGAGCAGTTCTTC
cdr3_aa: CASSSQGGPSGRYEQFF

v_call: TRBV14
clone_size: .
j_call: TRBJ2-3
d_call: .
cdr3_nt: TGTGCCAGCAGCCAAGGACTAGTGGGAGATACGCAGTATTTT
cdr3_aa: CASSQGLVGDTQYF

v_call: TRBV6-1
clone_size: .
j_call: TRBJ1-5
d_call: .
cdr3_nt: TGTGCCAGCATCACCGGGTCCCAGCCCCAGCATTTT
cdr3_aa: CASITGSQPQHF

v_call: TRBV7-8
clone_size: .
j_call: TRBJ1-1
d_call: .
cdr3_nt: TGTGCCAGCAGCTTAGGGGAGGGGCTCGGAGCTTTCTTT
cdr3_aa: CASSLGEGLGAFF

v_call: TRBV6-5
clone_size: .
j_call: TRBJ2-5
d_call: TRBD2
cdr3_nt: TGTGCCAGCAGCCTCGGACTAGCGGGGAGGGAGACCCAGTACTTC
cdr3_aa: CASSLGLAGRETQYF

v_call: TRBV14
clone_size: .
j_call: TRBJ1-2
d_call: .
cdr3_nt: TGTGCCAGCAGCCAAGTGGGGGCTTATGGCTACACCTTC
cdr3_aa: CASSQVGAYGYTF

v_call: TRBV13
clone_size: .
j_call: TRBJ1-1
d_call: .
cdr3_nt: TGTGCCAGCAGCTTAGAGATTGGAGTTAACACTGAAGCTTTCTTT
cdr3_aa: CASSLEIGVNTEAFF

v_call: TRBV7-2
clone_size: .
j_call: TRBJ1-1
d_call: .
cdr3_nt: TGTGCCAGCAGCTTAGTTACTAATAGGAACACTGAAGCTTTCTTT
cdr3_aa: CASSLVTNRNTEAFF

v_call: TRBV2
clone_size: .
j_call: TRBJ1-1
d_call: .
cdr3_nt: TGTGCCAGCAGTGAATGGACGGTGAACACTGAAGCTTTCTTT
cdr3_aa: CASSEWTVNTEAFF

v_call: TRBV5-1
clone_size: .
j_call: TRBJ1-1
d_call: TRBD1
cdr3_nt: TGCGCCAGCAGCCCAAGGACAGGGATTTTAGACACTGAAGCTTTCTTT
cdr3_aa: CASSPRTGILDTEAFF

v_call: TRBV7-6
clone_size: .
j_call: TRBJ1-3
d_call: .
cdr3_nt: TGTGCCAGCAGCCACAACTATGGAAACACCATATATTTT
cdr3_aa: CASSHNYGNTIYF

v_call: TRBV30
clone_size: .
j_call: TRBJ2-1
d_call: TRBD2
cdr3_nt: TGTGCCTGTCGACTAGCGGGAAAAGACAATGAGCAGTTCTTC
cdr3_aa: CACRLAGKDNEQFF

v_call: TRBV29-1
clone_size: medium-sized
j_call: TRBJ2-1
d_call: TRBD2
cdr3_nt: TGCAGCGCCCGACTAGCGGACCTCCCCGATAGCTCCTACAATGAGCAGTTCTTC
cdr3_aa: CSARLADLPDSSYNEQFF

v_call: TRBV2
clone_size: .
j_call: TRBJ2-1
d_call: TRBD1
cdr3_nt: TGTGCCAGCAGTGAGAGACAGGGAAGATACAATGAGCAGTTCTTC
cdr3_aa: CASSERQGRYNEQFF

v_call: TRBV7-9
clone_size: .
j_call: TRBJ1-1
d_call: .
cdr3_nt: TGTGCCAGCAGCTTAGAATGGTCTGAAGCTTTCTTT
cdr3_aa: CASSLEWSEAFF

v_call: TRBV5-1
clone_size: .
j_call: TRBJ2-6
d_call: .
cdr3_nt: TGCGCCAGCAGCCTACCACAGGCATCCTCTGGGGCCAACGTCCTGACTTTC
cdr3_aa: CASSLPQASSGANVLTF

v_call: TRBV7-8
clone_size: few
j_call: TRBJ2-7
d_call: .
cdr3_nt: TGTGCCAGCAGCTTAAGCCGGGACCCGGTGAGGGGCTCCTACGAGCAGTACTTC
cdr3_aa: CASSLSRDPVRGSYEQYF

v_call: TRBV19
clone_size: few
j_call: TRBJ2-2
d_call: .
cdr3_nt: TGTGCCAGTAGTATCCGTCCGCCGAACACCGGGGAGCTGTTTTTT
cdr3_aa: CASSIRPPNTGELFF

v_call: TRBV2
clone_size: few
j_call: TRBJ2-7
d_call: .
cdr3_nt: TGTGCCAGCAATACAGACCGCTCTCCTAGGTACGAGCAGTACTTC
cdr3_aa: CASNTDRSPRYEQYF

v_call: TRBV29-1
clone_size: once
j_call: TRBJ2-2
d_call: TRBD2
cdr3_nt: TGCAGCGTTTTCGCGGGAGGGGGCGGGGAGCTGTTTTTT
cdr3_aa: CSVFAGGGGELFF

v_call: TRBV5-1
clone_size: .
j_call: TRBJ1-1
d_call: .
cdr3_nt: TGCGCCAGCAGCTCCACCCCAGGGAACACTGAAGCTTTCTTT
cdr3_aa: CASSSTPGNTEAFF

v_call: TRBV29-1
clone_size: .
j_call: TRBJ1-2
d_call: .
cdr3_nt: TGCAGCGTTGAACAAGGCTACACCTTC
cdr3_aa: CSVEQGYTF

v_call: TRBV5-1
clone_size: few
j_call: TRBJ1-2
d_call: TRBD1
cdr3_nt: TGCGCCAGCAGCTTGGAATACAGGGGGAACTATGGCTACACCTTC
cdr3_aa: CASSLEYRGNYGYTF

v_call: TRBV7-9
clone_size: .
j_call: TRBJ2-7
d_call: TRBD1
cdr3_nt: TGTGCCAGCAGCCAGGGACAGGGGGCCAACGAGCAGTACTTC
cdr3_aa: CASSQGQGANEQYF

v_call: TRBV6-5
clone_size: .
j_call: TRBJ1-2
d_call: .
cdr3_nt: TGTGCCAGCAGTTACGGGCAGAATGGCTACACCTTC
cdr3_aa: CASSYGQNGYTF

v_call: TRBV14
clone_size: .
j_call: TRBJ1-2
d_call: .
cdr3_nt: TGTGCCAGCAGCCAAAACGTTGGAAACTATGGCTACACCTTC
cdr3_aa: CASSQNVGNYGYTF

v_call: TRBV27
clone_size: .
j_call: TRBJ2-5
d_call: TRBD1
cdr3_nt: TGTGCCAGCAGCAGCACAGGGGACCAAGAGACCCAGTACTTC
cdr3_aa: CASSSTGDQETQYF

v_call: TRBV2
clone_size: .
j_call: TRBJ1-1
d_call: .
cdr3_nt: TGTGCCAGCAGTCCCCGGGGGCTGAACACTGAAGCTTTCTTT
cdr3_aa: CASSPRGLNTEAFF

v_call: TRBV28
clone_size: .
j_call: TRBJ2-3
d_call: .
cdr3_nt: TGTGCCAGCACATATTCGGGCGAAGATACGCAGTATTTT
cdr3_aa: CASTYSGEDTQYF

v_call: TRBV6-5
clone_size: .
j_call: TRBJ1-2
d_call: .
cdr3_nt: TGTGCCAGCAGTTACTCGACCGGGTCCTGGTATGGCTACACCTTC
cdr3_aa: CASSYSTGSWYGYTF

v_call: TRBV2
clone_size: .
j_call: TRBJ2-6
d_call: .
cdr3_nt: TGTGCCAGCAGCTATGACCGTGGGGCCAACGTCCTGACTTTC
cdr3_aa: CASSYDRGANVLTF

v_call: TRBV5-4
clone_size: .
j_call: TRBJ1-2
d_call: .
cdr3_nt: TGTGCCAGCAGCTCCCTGTTAAACTATGGCTACACCTTC
cdr3_aa: CASSSLLNYGYTF

v_call: TRBV27
clone_size: .
j_call: TRBJ2-6
d_call: .
cdr3_nt: TGTGCCAGCAGTTTCACCGGGGCCGAGCTCCCCGGGGCCAACGTCCTGACTTTC
cdr3_aa: CASSFTGAELPGANVLTF

v_call: TRBV20-1
clone_size: .
j_call: TRBJ2-1
d_call: .
cdr3_nt: TGCAGTGCGCGAGCGGTTGAGCAGTTCTTC
cdr3_aa: CSARAVEQFF

v_call: TRBV7-8
clone_size: few
j_call: TRBJ2-5
d_call: .
cdr3_nt: TGTGCCAGCAGCTTAGCGGGGACCCGAGGGGAGACCCAGTACTTC
cdr3_aa: CASSLAGTRGETQYF

v_call: TRBV7-9
clone_size: .
j_call: TRBJ2-7
d_call: TRBD2
cdr3_nt: TGTGCCAGCAGCCGTTGGGGGACTAGCGGGAGGTCCAGCGAGCAGTACTTC
cdr3_aa: CASSRWGTSGRSSEQYF

v_call: TRBV7-9
clone_size: .
j_call: TRBJ2-3
d_call: TRBD2
cdr3_nt: TGTGCCAGCAGCTCTACTAGCGGGAGAGGTGCAGATACGCAGTATTTT
cdr3_aa: CASSSTSGRGADTQYF

v_call: TRBV28
clone_size: .
j_call: TRBJ1-3
d_call: .
cdr3_nt: TGTGCCAGCAGTTTATCTGGCCCAAACTCTGGAAACACCATATATTTT
cdr3_aa: CASSLSGPNSGNTIYF

v_call: TRBV29-1
clone_size: few
j_call: TRBJ2-5
d_call: TRBD1
cdr3_nt: TGCAGCGCCGGACAGGCCGTAGGCGAGACCCAGTACTTC
cdr3_aa: CSAGQAVGETQYF

v_call: TRBV28
clone_size: once
j_call: TRBJ2-3
d_call: .
cdr3_nt: TGTGCCAGCGGCGGGATTACAGATACGCAGTATTTT
cdr3_aa: CASGGITDTQYF

v_call: TRBV27
clone_size: .
j_call: TRBJ2-1
d_call: .
cdr3_nt: TGTGCCAGCAGTTTAGTTAGCGACAATGAGCAGTTCTTC
cdr3_aa: CASSLVSDNEQFF

v_call: TRBV27
clone_size: .
j_call: TRBJ2-7
d_call: .
cdr3_nt: TGTGCCAGCAGTTCCGGGGGTCGGGGGGCAGCCTACGAGCAGTACTTC
cdr3_aa: CASSSGGRGAAYEQYF

v_call: TRBV4-3
clone_size: .
j_call: TRBJ1-1
d_call: .
cdr3_nt: TGCGCCAGCAGCACCACACTGAACACTGAAGCTTTCTTT
cdr3_aa: CASSTTLNTEAFF

v_call: TRBV13
clone_size: .
j_call: TRBJ2-2
d_call: .
cdr3_nt: TGTGCCAGCAGCTTCGGGAACACCGGGGAGCTGTTTTTT
cdr3_aa: CASSFGNTGELFF

v_call: TRBV15
clone_size: .
j_call: TRBJ1-2
d_call: .
cdr3_nt: TGTGCCACCAGCGGCAGTCCCAACTATGGCTACACCTTC
cdr3_aa: CATSGSPNYGYTF

v_call: TRBV9
clone_size: .
j_call: TRBJ2-1
d_call: TRBD2
cdr3_nt: TGTGCCAGCAGCGAAGCGGGAGTTGTGGATGAGCAGTTCTTC
cdr3_aa: CASSEAGVVDEQFF

v_call: TRBV9
clone_size: once
j_call: TRBJ2-7
d_call: .
cdr3_nt: TGTGCCAGCAGCGTAGGTCCAGACTCCTACGAGCAGTACTTC
cdr3_aa: CASSVGPDSYEQYF

v_call: TRBV11-2
clone_size: once
j_call: TRBJ2-3
d_call: .
cdr3_nt: TGTGCCAGCACCTTGGGGAACGGGAGAGTAGCAGATACGCAGTATTTT
cdr3_aa: CASTLGNGRVADTQYF

v_call: TRBV19
clone_size: .
j_call: TRBJ1-1
d_call: .
cdr3_nt: TGTGCCAGTAGTACGGGGGCATTGAACACTGAAGCTTTCTTT
cdr3_aa: CASSTGALNTEAFF

v_call: TRBV18
clone_size: .
j_call: TRBJ2-1
d_call: .
cdr3_nt: TGTGCCAGCTCCCTTAGCGGCCTACAATACAATGAGCAGTTCTTC
cdr3_aa: CASSLSGLQYNEQFF